This T cell receptor beta chain derives from a study of circulating and synovial CD4+ cells in juvenile arthritis. Assay: immunoSEQ multiplex PCR; the TCRdb copy retains only in-frame clones and omits some. Of around 32,000 clones detected, roughly 95% appear once; the ten largest clones hold approximately 0.68%. As to this clone: Antigen: not known.

General observations from the study: Some such blood samples were as oligoclonal as synovium. Compared with bulk blood, circulating pathogenic-like lymphocytes shared substantially more CDR3 sequences with synovial T cells. Measured synovium overlap likely understates the true shared repertoire.

Trimming shortened V by 0 bases and J by 4 bases, and 6 bases separated the two germline ends. In germline, CDR1 is KGHSH, CDR2 LQKENI. The CDR3 length is 13 residues. V is TRBV18 and J is TRBJ2-5; no firm D call. Sequencing was performed on CD4+ T cells from blood. The sequence derives from a human donor with juvenile idiopathic arthritis. The CDR3 is CASSPPPGETQYF. The CDR3 nucleotides are TGTGCCAGCTCACCACCGCCAGGAGAGACCCAGTACTTC.